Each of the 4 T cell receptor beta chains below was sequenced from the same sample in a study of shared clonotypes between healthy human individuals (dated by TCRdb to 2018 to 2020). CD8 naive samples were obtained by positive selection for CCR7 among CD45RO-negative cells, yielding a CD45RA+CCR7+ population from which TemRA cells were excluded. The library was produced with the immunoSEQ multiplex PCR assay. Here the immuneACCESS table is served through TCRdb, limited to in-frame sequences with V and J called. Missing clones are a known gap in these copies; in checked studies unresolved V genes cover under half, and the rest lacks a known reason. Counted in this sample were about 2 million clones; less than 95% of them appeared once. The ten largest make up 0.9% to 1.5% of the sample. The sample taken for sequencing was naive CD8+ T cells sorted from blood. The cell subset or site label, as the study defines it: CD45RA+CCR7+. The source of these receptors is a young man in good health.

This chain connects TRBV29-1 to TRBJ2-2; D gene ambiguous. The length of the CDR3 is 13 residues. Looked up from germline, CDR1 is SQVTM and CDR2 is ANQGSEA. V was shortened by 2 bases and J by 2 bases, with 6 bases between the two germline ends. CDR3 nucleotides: TGCAGCGTTGAACAGCCAAACACCGGGGAGCTGTTTTTT. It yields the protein CSVEQPNTGELFF.

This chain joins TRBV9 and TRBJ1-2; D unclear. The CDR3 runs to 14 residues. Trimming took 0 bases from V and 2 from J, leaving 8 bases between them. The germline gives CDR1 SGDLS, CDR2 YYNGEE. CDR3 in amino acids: CASSVALENYGYTF. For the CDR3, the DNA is TGTGCCAGCAGCGTAGCATTGGAAAACTATGGCTACACCTTC.

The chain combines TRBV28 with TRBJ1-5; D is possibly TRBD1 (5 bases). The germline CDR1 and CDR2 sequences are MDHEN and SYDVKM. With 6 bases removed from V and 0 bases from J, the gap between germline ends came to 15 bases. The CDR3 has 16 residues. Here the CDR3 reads CASSTDRAYSNQPQHF. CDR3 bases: TGTGCCAGCAGCACCGACAGAGCTTATAGCAATCAGCCCCAGCATTTT.

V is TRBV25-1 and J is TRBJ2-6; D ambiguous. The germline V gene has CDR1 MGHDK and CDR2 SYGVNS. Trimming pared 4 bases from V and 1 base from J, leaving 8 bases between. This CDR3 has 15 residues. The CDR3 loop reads CASSGLPSGANVLTF. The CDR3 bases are TGTGCCAGCAGTGGCCTTCCATCTGGGGCCAACGTCCTGACTTTC.